This T cell receptor beta chain was sequenced during a study of human T cells and chemical hapten exposure. About the research overall: The study sensitized with 2% DPC on an approximately 2 cm by approximately 2 cm patch of upper inner arm skin. The study, taken as a whole, reports: Controls formed significantly fewer large CDR3 similarity clusters than expanded TCRs did.

The sample's time point: patch test 1, 2 weeks after DPC sensitization. Regarding treatment: therapeutic diphenylcyclopropenone sensitization with weekly scalp DPC. Total RNA was isolated from whole blood that had not been fractionated. The CDR3 is 16 residues long. Germline lookup yields CDR1 MNHEY and CDR2 SVGEGT. With 7 bases removed from V and 2 bases from J, the gap between germline ends came to 17 bases. Unique molecular identifiers were linked by the library to individual cDNA molecules. One entry per CDR3 protein, called by TCRdb with MiXCR from the RACE reads. This table has approximately 100,000 distinct CDR3 sequences, approximately 10% appearing once. As for this clonotype: Its antigen is as yet unknown.

Sequences were derived from whole blood, sampled in connection with sensitization to the hapten diphenylcyclopropenone (DPC). The sequence was obtained from a woman aged 40-49 years with alopecia areata. Some clones in this sample may be carry-over from other donors' samples. This chain links TRBV6-2 or TRBV6-3 with TRBJ2-2; perhaps TRBD2 as D (6 bases). For the CDR3, the DNA is TGTGCCAGCACCCACCCTGGACTACCTAACACCGGGGAGCTGTTTTTT. Protein: CASTHPGLPNTGELFF.